This T cell receptor beta chain was retrieved from a study of shared clonotypes between healthy human individuals. Profiled with immunoSEQ multiplex PCR; TCRdb holds only in-frame clones, not every one. The sample records some 2,000,000 clones, 85% to 95% being singletons. The V gene lost 5 bases and the J gene lost 0 bases, with 10 bases spanning the gap. The CDR3 loop spans 14 amino acids. Germline loops: CDR1 SNHLY, CDR2 FYNNEI. The sequenced sample consisted of naive CD4+ T cells sorted from blood. Specified subset: CD45RA+ positively selected. The source is a man in his late teens or twenties in good health. V and J are TRBV2 and TRBJ1-1, with D tentatively TRBD1 (5 bases). The CDR3 coding sequence is TGTGCCAGCAGTAGGGACGTCGTGAACACTGAAGCTTTCTTT. This gives the protein CASSRDVVNTEAFF.